Following are 21 T cell receptor beta chains from one sample sequenced in a study of T-cell memory formation after mild COVID-19. TCRdb passed the 5' RACE reads through MiXCR, listing each CDR3 protein once. The data hold 550,000 to 650,000 distinct CDR3 sequences, with roughly a sixth observed a single time. The specimen sequenced was PBMCs or a T cell subset sorted from them (not recorded which). The source of these receptors is an adult woman who had mild COVID-19 (a few samples of this study predate the infection). Cell type and time point are not known.

This clonotype occurred many times. The chain employs TRBV29-1 and TRBJ2-3; D gene unclear. V was cut by 8 bases and J by 3 bases, with 9 bases left in between. Germline V CDR1 and CDR2: SQVTM, ANQGSEA. This CDR3 region has 11 residues. The CDR3 coding sequence is TGCAGCCCCAGAATAACAGATACGCAGTATTTT. Amino acids: CSPRITDTQYF.

The table lists this clonotype with a few counts. The genes are TRBV12-5 and TRBJ2-1; the D is unclear. Trimming removed 0 bases from V and 9 bases from J, with 9 bases in between. The CDR3 is 13 amino acids. Germline V CDR1 and CDR2: LGHNT, FRNRAP. The CDR3 DNA follows: TGTGCTAGTGGTTTGGTAGGCCGAGCTGAGCAGTTCTTC. The encoded protein is CASGLVGRAEQFF.

The chain couples TRBV7-2 to TRBJ2-3, with 10 bases aligning to TRBD2. Trimming at V came to 1 base and at J to 4 bases, leaving 5 bases not matched to a gene. The CDR3 loop spans 16 amino acids. Germline-derived CDR1 and CDR2 are SGHTA and FQGNSA. The CDR3 DNA reads as TGTGCCAGCAGCTTAGATGCTAGCGGGAGAGCAGATACGCAGTATTTT. It yields the protein CASSLDASGRADTQYF.

The J gene is TRBJ2-3, the V gene TRBV20-1; the match to TRBD2 covers 11 bases. The V segment lost 1 base and the J segment 3 bases; nucleotides outside the gene matches: 3. The CDR3 is 15 amino acids. Germline lookup yields CDR1 DFQATT and CDR2 SNEGSKA (reference sequence). This chain's CDR3 is CSARVTSGRTDTQYF. The CDR3 DNA reads TGCAGTGCTAGAGTTACTAGCGGGAGAACAGATACGCAGTATTTT.

Note on this clonotype: One end of the junction fails to match germline, which may point to a read error. The chain joins TRBV11-2 to TRBJ2-7; 11 nucleotides align to TRBD1. The CDR3 sequence is 15 residues long. Per the germline V gene, CDR1 is SGHAT and CDR2 is FQNNGV. Written as DNA, the CDR3 is TGTGCCGGCAGCACGTCCGGGACAGGGGGCTACGAGCAGTACTTC. This encodes CAGSTSGTGGYEQYF.

The chain joins TRBV27 to TRBJ2-5; possible D gene TRBD1, 6 bases. The CDR3 totals 16 residues. V lost 4 bases, J lost 4 bases, and 19 bases lay in between. Per germline, CDR1 MNHEY and CDR2 SMNVEV (reference sequence). The CDR3 sequence is CASSSTAGTTRETQYF. DNA of the CDR3: TGTGCCAGCAGTTCCACCGCCGGGACAACTAGAGAGACCCAGTACTTC.

The V and J genes are TRBV28 and TRBJ2-7, with unresolved D. This CDR3 comprises 13 residues. CDR1 MDHEN and CDR2 SYDVKM come from the germline V gene. Trimming left V 7 bases short and J 3 bases short, with 13 bases between. Here the CDR3 DNA reads TGTGCCAGCACCCGATCCCTCGACTACGAGCAGTACTTC. This codes for CASTRSLDYEQYF.

The chain has TRBV5-1 and TRBJ1-5, with TRBD1 as a possible D gene (6 bases). Germline-derived CDR1 and CDR2 are SGHRS and YFSETQ. V was pared by 4 bases and J by 3 bases, with 14 bases between. This CDR3 region has 15 residues. This CDR3 reads CASSTQGEVNQPQHF. CDR3 sequence (DNA): TGCGCCAGCAGCACACAGGGAGAGGTCAATCAGCCCCAGCATTTT.

As regards this clonotype: An end of the junction does not agree with germline; a read error may underlie this. CDR3 sequence reads: CSVKDRGLRSVVDEQYF. For the CDR3, the DNA is TGCAGCGTTAAAGACAGGGGCCTACGTTCGGTTGTGGACGAGCAGTACTTC. The chain combines TRBV29-1 with TRBJ2-7; 8 bases are a match to TRBD1. The germline V gene encodes CDR1 SQVTM and CDR2 ANQGSEA. The CDR3 spans 17 residues.

This CDR3 is CATSDLWDRGGETQYF. The DNA for the CDR3 is TGTGCCACCAGTGATTTGTGGGACAGGGGCGGGGAGACCCAGTACTTC. The V and J genes are TRBV24-1 and TRBJ2-5, with 10 bases that match TRBD1. The CDR3 runs 16 residues. Germline loops: CDR1 KGHDR, CDR2 SFDVKD. V gave up 0 bases and J gave up 5 bases; unmatched junction bases: 5.

This chain links TRBV5-1 with TRBJ1-1; no reliable D call. CDR3 length: 14 amino acids. The germline CDR1 and CDR2 sequences are SGHRS and YFSETQ. V lost 2 bases, J lost 2 bases, and 10 bases lay in between. The CDR3 reads CASSFSNPNTEAFF. Written as DNA, the CDR3 is TGCGCCAGCAGCTTCAGCAACCCAAACACTGAAGCTTTCTTT.

This clonotype has a handful of counts. The V and J genes are TRBV12-3 or TRBV12-4 and TRBJ2-6; no reliable D call. CDR3 length equals 17 residues. The V gene lost 3 bases and the J gene lost 1 base, with 13 bases spanning the gap. CDR3 protein: CASSLEHQRSGANVLTF. CDR3 sequence (DNA): TGTGCCAGCAGTTTGGAGCACCAGCGATCTGGGGCCAACGTCCTGACTTTC.

This clonotype appeared a few times. This chain links TRBV2 with TRBJ2-3, with TRBD1 matching over 8 bases. V lost 4 bases, J lost 2 bases, and 5 bases stayed unmatched. Germline V lookup: CDR1 SNHLY, CDR2 FYNNEI. The CDR3 consists of 15 residues. CDR3 sequence reads: CASSVGTGDTDTQYF. The DNA of the CDR3 is TGTGCCAGCAGTGTTGGGACAGGAGACACAGATACGCAGTATTTT.

The chain uses TRBV2 and TRBJ2-1; D unclear. Germline-derived CDR1 and CDR2 are SNHLY and FYNNEI. V was pared by 9 bases and J by 6 bases, with 18 bases between. This CDR3 comprises 14 residues. This chain's CDR3 is CASAGRRTSNEQFF. Here the CDR3 DNA reads TGTGCCAGTGCCGGCCGGCGTACGTCCAATGAGCAGTTCTTC.

This clonotype was picked up a small number of times. Here the CDR3 DNA reads TGTGCCAGCAGTTACTCCCTAGCGGGAGAATCCTACGAGCAGTACTTC. It specifies CASSYSLAGESYEQYF. The rearrangement links TRBV6-6 to TRBJ2-7, with TRBD2 matching 10 bases. V was pared by 0 bases and J by 1 base, with 3 bases of the junction left unmatched. The CDR3 totals 16 residues. The germline gives CDR1 MNHNY, CDR2 SVGAGI (reference sequence).

The V and J genes are TRBV13 and TRBJ2-5, with 12 bases lining up with TRBD1. In germline, CDR1 is PRHDT, CDR2 FYEKMQ (reference sequence). The J segment lost 3 bases and the V segment lost 1 base, leaving 3 bases of the junction unmatched. CDR3 size: 16 residues. Here the CDR3 reads CASSLVGTGGEETQYF. CDR3 DNA: TGTGCCAGCAGCTTAGTCGGGACAGGGGGCGAAGAGACCCAGTACTTC.

This chain connects TRBV19 to TRBJ2-1; tentative D call: TRBD1 (5 bases). Germline V gives CDR1 LNHDA, CDR2 SQIVND (reference sequence). This CDR3 comprises 13 residues. Trimming shortened V by 0 bases and J by 12 bases, and 12 bases separated the two germline ends. The CDR3 DNA sequence: TGTGCCAGTAGTATAGAAAAGGGGTGGTGGCAGTTCTTC. Protein sequence: CASSIEKGWWQFF.

In this sample, this clonotype turned up a few times. The chain couples TRBV7-9 to TRBJ2-1; TRBD2 might be the D (6 bases). This CDR3 comprises 12 residues. V lost 6 bases and J lost 7, with 10 bases in between. Germline V lookup: CDR1 SEHNR, CDR2 FQNEAQ (reference sequence). CDR3 amino acids: CASSRGANEQFF. CDR3 sequence (DNA): TGTGCCAGCAGTCGCGGGGCTAATGAGCAGTTCTTC.

This clonotype was picked up a small number of times. V is TRBV7-2 and J is TRBJ2-1; 9 positions match TRBD2. Germline CDR1 SGHTA, CDR2 FQGNSA. The CDR3 is 17 residues long. V trimming: 4 bases; J trimming: 3 bases; junction bases outside the gene matches: 10. CDR3 sequence (DNA): TGTGCCAGCAGCTCGGCAAGGACTAGCGACCACTACAATGAGCAGTTCTTC. Its protein product is CASSSARTSDHYNEQFF. Complete variable domain (other parts from reference TRBV7-2 and TRBJ2-1): GAGVSQSPSNKVTEKGKDVELRCDPISGHTALYWYRQSLGQGLEFLIYFQGNSAPDKSGLPSDRFSAERTGGSVSTLTIQRTQQEDSAVYLCASSSARTSDHYNEQFFGPGTRLTVL.

In this sample, this clonotype turned up a few times. The chain joins TRBV10-3 to TRBJ2-7; maybe TRBD1 (6 bases). Germline V gives CDR1 ENHRY, CDR2 SYGVKD. This CDR3 is 13 amino acids long. Trimming shortened V by 7 bases and J by 5 bases, and 15 bases separated the two germline ends. CDR3 in amino acids: CAIKTQGNDEQYF. In nucleotides, the CDR3 is TGTGCCATCAAGACGCAGGGGAACGACGAGCAGTACTTC.

This clonotype occurred many times. The chain is built from TRBV9 and TRBJ1-6; D gene uncertain. Looked up from germline, CDR1 is SGDLS and CDR2 is YYNGEE. This CDR3 comprises 16 residues. The V and J ends lost 4 bases and 3 bases respectively, with 14 bases between them. CDR3 nucleotide sequence: TGTGCCAGCAGCCCGAGGGCAGCCGACTATAATTCACCCCTCCACTTT. Protein sequence: CASSPRAADYNSPLHF.